These 25 T cell receptor beta chains were sequenced from one sample in a study of T cells in Graves' hyperthyroidism and ophthalmopathy. Amplified regions were TCR beta CDR3 sequences from RNA transcripts. TCR CDR3 regions were first amplified by RT-PCR with HTBI primers. TCRdb itself ran the multiplex PCR reads through MiXCR, one entry per CDR3 protein. The sample gives approximately 600,000 distinct CDR3 sequences, about 16% of which show up once; approximately 3.8% is in the top ten. Sequencing was done on a sample of blood. The receptor source for this set is a young woman with Graves' hyperthyroidism.

This clonotype occurred a few times. The gene calls are TRBV7-2 and TRBJ2-1; 8 nucleotides match TRBD2. Germline CDR1 SGHTA, CDR2 FQGNSA. The CDR3 spans 13 residues. The V gene end was trimmed by 3 bases and the J gene end by 9 bases; junction bases not matched to a gene: 4. The CDR3 loop is CASSLAGGAEQFF. In DNA, the CDR3 is TGTGCCAGCAGCTTGGCGGGGGGTGCTGAGCAGTTCTTC. The variable domain in full, completed from reference TRBV7-2 and TRBJ2-1, reads GAGVSQSPSNKVTEKGKDVELRCDPISGHTALYWYRQSLGQGLEFLIYFQGNSAPDKSGLPSDRFSAERTGGSVSTLTIQRTQQEDSAVYLCASSLAGGAEQFFGPGTRLTVL.

A note on this clonotype: Since a much larger clone is just one base distant, this may be a read error. The chain recombines TRBV11-3 with TRBJ1-5; unclear D gene. CDR1 is SGHNT and CDR2 is YENEEA in the germline V gene. The CDR3 runs to 13 residues. The CDR3 bases are TGTGCCGGCAGCTTAGATGCCGGTTGGCCCCAGCATTTT. Translation: CAGSLDAGWPQHF.

To note about this clonotype: A much larger clone lies a single base off, so this may be a read error. V gene TRBV11-2 combines with J gene TRBJ1-3; no definite D call. Per the germline V gene, CDR1 is SGHAT and CDR2 is FQNNGV. The CDR3 covers 16 residues. The CDR3 region is CASSLGRSSSENTIYF. As DNA, the CDR3 is TGTGCCAGCAGCTTGGGCAGGTCTAGCTCTGAAAACACCATATATTTT.

This rearrangement joins TRBV6-2 or TRBV6-3 to TRBJ2-7, with 9 nucleotides matching TRBD1. In germline, CDR1 is MNHEY, CDR2 SVGEGT. The CDR3 loop spans 14 amino acids. Unmatched junction bases numbered 5, after V lost 5 bases and J lost 3 bases. The CDR3 loop is CASSGTGLGYEQYF. CDR3 nucleotides: TGTGCCAGCAGTGGGACAGGGTTGGGCTACGAGCAGTACTTC.

This clonotype was detected many times. V is TRBV28 and J is TRBJ2-3; possible D gene TRBD2, 6 bases. This CDR3 has 16 residues. The germline V and J ends were trimmed by 2 bases and 4 bases, with 16 bases remaining between them. Germline V CDR1 and CDR2: MDHEN, SYDVKM. The CDR3 spells CASSLGGTRRSDTQYF. For the CDR3, the DNA is TGTGCCAGCAGTTTAGGGGGGACTCGAAGATCAGATACGCAGTATTTT.

This clonotype was recorded many times. The chain is built from TRBV12-3 or TRBV12-4 and TRBJ1-2, with no clear D. The CDR3 consists of 15 residues. V gave up 5 bases and J gave up 2 bases, with 15 bases separating them. The CDR3 DNA sequence: TGTGCCAGCAGTAGGGCGGAGGCGATCAACTATGGCTACACCTTC. This translates into CASSRAEAINYGYTF.

This clonotype has at least ten counts. The chain combines TRBV5-1 with TRBJ2-3; D ambiguous. Between the trimmed V and J ends, which lost 2 bases and 6 bases, there was a span of 19 bases. This CDR3 is built from 16 residues. Per the germline V gene, CDR1 is SGHRS and CDR2 is YFSETQ. CDR3 in amino acids: CASSFLPIGSRDTQYF. As DNA, the CDR3 is TGCGCCAGCAGCTTCTTACCGATTGGTAGCAGGGATACGCAGTATTTT.

The chain uses TRBV20-1 and TRBJ2-3; 8 bases fit TRBD2. The ends lost 6 bases at V and 6 bases at J; junction bases unmatched: 14. Germline values: CDR1 DFQATT, CDR2 SNEGSKA (reference sequence). The CDR3 is made up of 15 amino acids. This CDR3 reads CSARPGLGTSDTQYF. CDR3 bases: TGCAGTGCACGACCGGGACTAGGAACCTCTGATACGCAGTATTTT.

This clonotype was detected ten times or more. This sequence joins TRBV11-1 and TRBJ2-5, with D uncertain. Trimming removed 4 bases from V and 4 bases from J, with 13 bases in between. The CDR3 sequence is 14 residues long. Germline V lookup: CDR1 SGHAT, CDR2 FQDESV (reference sequence). This chain's CDR3 is CASSSRTLRETQYF. The CDR3, as DNA: TGTGCCAGCAGCTCGCGCACCTTGCGAGAGACCCAGTACTTC.

This clonotype was detected a few times. The chain combines TRBV5-1 with TRBJ2-7; TRBD2 aligns across 7 bases. The germline V gene has CDR1 SGHRS and CDR2 YFSETQ. Trimming removed 1 base from V and 2 bases from J; junction bases left unmatched: 15. CDR3 length: 18 residues. CDR3 in amino acids: CASSLSLITSAEAYEQYF. The CDR3 coding sequence is TGCGCCAGCAGCTTGTCCCTAATTACTAGCGCGGAGGCCTACGAGCAGTACTTC.

The chain uses TRBV30 and TRBJ2-7, with D tentatively TRBD1 (6 bases). Germline CDR1 is GTSNPN and CDR2 is SVGIG (reference sequence). The length of the CDR3 is 11 residues. V gave up 5 bases and J gave up 6 bases, with 11 bases separating them. This CDR3 is CAWGAGVEQYF. Here the CDR3 DNA reads TGTGCCTGGGGGGCAGGGGTCGAGCAGTACTTC.

This clonotype was seen repeatedly, ten times or more. The J gene is TRBJ2-3, the V gene TRBV11-2; TRBD2 agrees at 9 bases. This CDR3 is built from 16 residues. The V gene's germline CDR1 is SGHAT and CDR2 FQNNGV. The trim removed 1 base at V and 2 bases at J, leaving 4 bases unmatched. CDR3 residues: CASSLVGLAFTDTQYF. The CDR3 region has the DNA TGTGCCAGCAGCTTAGTAGGACTAGCGTTCACAGATACGCAGTATTTT.

Ten or more counts support this clonotype. The junction differs from germline at one of its ends, possibly a read error. V usage is TRBV15 and J usage is TRBJ1-1; the D gene is possibly TRBD1 (6 bases). The CDR3 has 14 residues. The germline gives CDR1 LNHNV, CDR2 YYDKDF (reference sequence). DNA of the CDR3: TGTGCCACCCGCAGGGGAGGTAGTCCTGCTGAAGCTTTCTTT. It yields the protein CATRRGGSPAEAFF.

This clonotype was seen at least ten times. J is TRBJ2-3 and V is TRBV20-1; 11 nucleotides align to TRBD2. The junction had 2 bases not matched to a gene; V was cut back by 6 bases and J by 0 bases. From germline, CDR1 is DFQATT and CDR2 SNEGSKA (reference sequence). The CDR3 length is 14 residues. The CDR3 sequence: CSARTSGSTDTQYF. In DNA form, the CDR3 reads TGCAGTGCACGGACTAGCGGGAGCACAGATACGCAGTATTTT.

This sequence joins TRBV19 and TRBJ2-5; unclear D gene. Trimming left V 7 bases short and J 2 bases short, with 14 bases between. The CDR3 extends over 14 amino acids. CDR1 is LNHDA, CDR2 SQIVND, per germline (reference sequence). CDR3 protein: CASTLRGSQETQYF. Here the CDR3 DNA reads TGTGCCAGTACCCTACGAGGCAGTCAAGAGACCCAGTACTTC.

This clonotype appeared many times. This sequence joins TRBV24-1 and TRBJ2-2; no definite D call. The CDR3 spans 13 residues. Trimming left V 5 bases short and J 9 bases short, with 12 bases between. The V gene's germline CDR1 is KGHDR and CDR2 SFDVKD. CDR3 nucleotide sequence: TGTGCCACCAGTGTGACACCCTACCGGGAGCTGTTTTTT. This gives the protein CATSVTPYRELFF.

Ten or more counts support this clonotype. This chain joins TRBV5-1 and TRBJ2-1; 7 positions agree with TRBD2. The ends lost 0 bases at V and 0 bases at J; junction bases unmatched: 3. CDR3 length equals 16 residues. The germline CDR1 and CDR2 sequences are SGHRS and YFSETQ. CDR3 in amino acids: CASSLDGRPSYNEQFF. The CDR3 DNA follows: TGCGCCAGCAGCTTGGACGGGAGGCCCTCCTACAATGAGCAGTTCTTC.

This clonotype was detected ten times or more. This chain uses TRBV3-1 with TRBJ1-1; D gene uncertain. The CDR3 loop spans 14 amino acids. Per germline, CDR1 LGHDT and CDR2 YNNKEL (reference sequence). The ends were cut back, 1 base at V and 5 bases at J, with 11 bases in the middle. CDR3 in amino acids: CASSQVGIGTEAFF. As DNA, the CDR3 is TGTGCCAGCAGCCAAGTGGGGATTGGAACTGAAGCTTTCTTT.

This clonotype occurred a few times. The chain combines TRBV6-1 with TRBJ2-6; D is tentatively TRBD1 or TRBD2 (6 bases each). Trimming left V 11 bases short and J 1 base short, with 12 bases between. This CDR3 contains 14 residues. The germline CDR1 and CDR2 sequences are MNHNS and SASEGT. The chain's CDR3 is CALGGYSGANVLTF. For the CDR3, the DNA is TGTGCCCTAGGGGGGTATTCTGGGGCCAACGTCCTGACTTTC.

This clonotype was picked up many times. The chain carries TRBV28 and TRBJ2-1, with TRBD2 matching over 11 bases. The germline gives CDR1 MDHEN, CDR2 SYDVKM. This CDR3 spans 17 amino acids. V trimming: 7 bases; J trimming: 7 bases; junction bases outside the gene matches: 15. The CDR3 is CASTQKNLAGGGNEQFF. The CDR3 nucleotides read TGTGCCAGCACCCAGAAAAACCTAGCGGGAGGAGGAAATGAGCAGTTCTTC.

This chain joins TRBV28 and TRBJ2-1; TRBD2 matches at 8 bases. After removal of 3 bases from V and 3 bases from J, the junction contained 7 bases not matched to a gene. Germline assignment: CDR1 MDHEN and CDR2 SYDVKM. The CDR3 loop spans 16 amino acids. Here the CDR3 reads CASSFFSGADYNEQFF. The CDR3 DNA sequence: TGTGCCAGCAGTTTTTTTAGCGGGGCAGACTACAATGAGCAGTTCTTC.

This clonotype was observed a few times. The chain recombines TRBV24-1 with TRBJ2-1, with D tentatively TRBD1 (6 bases). The CDR3 has 15 residues. Between the trimmed V and J ends, which lost 1 base and 7 bases, there was a span of 13 bases. CDR1 is KGHDR and CDR2 is SFDVKD in the germline V gene. CDR3 DNA: TGTGCCACCAGTGATTTCCAGGAGCAGGGGAATGAGCAGTTCTTC. Translated, it gives CATSDFQEQGNEQFF.

This clonotype has at least ten counts. This chain's CDR3 is CASSLRAGGQPQHF. The CDR3 DNA reads TGTGCCAGCAGTTTAAGGGCAGGGGGCCAGCCCCAGCATTTT. The chain is built from TRBV28 and TRBJ1-5; 8 bases agree with TRBD1. J gave up 7 bases and V 2 bases, and 4 bases lay outside the gene matches. The CDR3 loop spans 14 amino acids. Germline-derived CDR1 and CDR2 are MDHEN and SYDVKM. The full variable domain, in which reference TRBV28 and TRBJ1-5 provide the parts outside the CDR3, is DVKVTQSSRYLVKRTGEKVFLECVQDMDHENMFWYRQDPGLGLRLIYFSYDVKMKEKGDIPEGYSVSREKKERFSLILESASTNQTSMYLCASSLRAGGQPQHFGDGTRLSIL.

V gene TRBV19 combines with J gene TRBJ2-1; 7 nucleotides agree with TRBD1. Germline CDR1 and CDR2: LNHDA and SQIVND (reference sequence). The CDR3 sequence is 16 residues long. The V and J ends lost 7 bases and 2 bases, in that order; junction bases with no gene match: 11. This CDR3 reads CASTRTGALTYNEQFF. The DNA of the CDR3 is TGTGCCAGTACCCGCACAGGGGCTCTAACCTACAATGAGCAGTTCTTC.

The chain is built from TRBV7-9 and TRBJ1-2; D is uncertain. In germline, CDR1 is SEHNR, CDR2 FQNEAQ (reference sequence). The CDR3 runs to 15 residues. Deletions cut 5 bases from V and 4 bases from J, with 17 bases between. The CDR3 nucleotides read TGTGCCAGCAGCATGATAGCCTCTGGGGTCTATGGCTACACCTTC. Amino acids: CASSMIASGVYGYTF.